This TCR beta chain was documented in a study of early stage breast cancer tumors. Study-level information: ER+/PR+/HER2- status applied to about 75% of the 16 invasive breast tumors. Roughly 9.4-fold was the mean read coverage per sample.

Overall study findings and caveats: Chain pairing and CD4, CD8 or FOXP3 expression were not captured.

Repertoires were generated with immunoSEQ multiplex PCR, while TCRdb's copy carries only in-frame clones and drops some. Among about 72,000 clones listed, under 85% were seen once. Trimming removed 1 base from V and 5 bases from J, with 12 bases in between. Looked up from germline, CDR1 is LNHNV and CDR2 is YYDKDF (reference sequence). The CDR3 spans 15 residues. A note on this clone: Antigen specificity is unknown.

V usage is TRBV15 and J usage is TRBJ2-4, with D uncertain. The material sequenced was blood. This sequence originates from a person in their sixties or seventies with breast cancer. The CDR3 loop reads CATSRAQRAENIQYF. CDR3 sequence (DNA): TGTGCCACCAGCAGAGCTCAAAGGGCAGAAAACATTCAGTACTTC.